These 4 T cell receptor beta chains originate from one sample sequenced in a study of blood T cell repertoires in COVID-19. TCRdb keeps only in-frame clones here, not all; method: immunoSEQ multiplex PCR. The table includes some 96,000 clones, 80% to 95% detected once. Material: peripheral blood. These receptors originate from a man aged 50-60 years with active COVID-19.

The rearrangement links TRBV12-3 or TRBV12-4 to TRBJ1-1; 9 bases are shared with TRBD1. V trimming: 6 bases; J trimming: 6 bases; junction bases outside the gene matches: 5. CDR3 length equals 13 residues. The CDR3 loop reads CASSTDRGAEAFF. As DNA, the CDR3 is TGTGCCAGCAGCACAGACAGGGGGGCTGAAGCTTTCTTT.

The rearrangement links TRBV11-2 to TRBJ1-4, with 9 nucleotides matching TRBD1. Germline V lookup: CDR1 SGHAT, CDR2 FQNNGV. V shed 5 bases and J 4 bases; nucleotides not matched to a gene: 5. The CDR3 runs 15 residues. The CDR3: CASSQADRGNEKLFF. CDR3 DNA sequence: TGTGCCAGCAGCCAAGCGGACAGGGGTAATGAAAAACTGTTTTTT.

The rearrangement links TRBV18 to TRBJ2-1, with 8 bases lining up with TRBD2. The CDR3 contains 16 residues. V lost 3 bases, J lost 6 bases, and 10 bases stayed unmatched. Germline values: CDR1 KGHSH, CDR2 LQKENI. The CDR3, as DNA: TGTGCCAGCTCACCGGCAAGCGGGGGCCCCTCCAATGAGCAGTTCTTC. This encodes CASSPASGGPSNEQFF.

This clone was seen just once. V gene TRBV7-9 combines with J gene TRBJ1-2, with TRBD1 identical over 7 bases. The CDR3 totals 16 residues. Germline assignment: CDR1 SEHNR and CDR2 FQNEAQ (reference sequence). V shed 3 bases, J shed 2 bases, and the junction held 9 bases outside the gene matches. Written as DNA, the CDR3 is TGTGCCAGCAGCTTCTTCTCGGGACAGAAAAACTATGGCTACACCTTC. As protein: CASSFFSGQKNYGYTF.